This is a list of T cell receptor beta chains from one sample in a study of OX40 agonist ivuxolimab in advanced cancers. TCRdb keeps only in-frame clones here, not all; method: immunoSEQ multiplex PCR. The data show 60,000 to 85,000 clones, 94% seen once. This specimen consisted of CD4+ or CD8+ T cells sorted from blood, obtained in a trial of the OX40 agonist ivuxolimab. Source of these receptors: an adult with an advanced solid tumor such as melanoma, head and neck, liver or kidney cancer. The CDR3 runs from the conserved cysteine through the conserved F or W. The order of the fields is D gene, CDR3 length, V gene, J gene, CDR3 protein, CDR3 DNA. The D gene is left open where the match is weak.

NA	15	TRBV27	TRBJ2-7	CASSVRKGIIYEQYF	TGTGCCAGCAGTGTACGGAAGGGGATAATCTACGAGCAGTACTTC
TRBD1	15	TRBV5-4	TRBJ1-2	CASSLGQGWGYGYTF	TGTGCCAGCAGCTTGGGACAGGGATGGGGCTATGGCTACACCTTC
TRBD1	19	TRBV27	TRBJ1-2	CASSPTSTGALGSNYGYTF	TGTGCCAGCAGTCCCACCTCTACAGGGGCCTTAGGCTCTAACTATGGCTACACCTTC
NA	15	TRBV28	TRBJ2-1	CASSLERSSYNEQFF	TGCGCCAGCAGTTTGGAGAGGAGCTCCTACAATGAGCAGTTCTTC
NA	13	TRBV7-8	TRBJ2-7	CASSLGTYYEQYF	TGTGCCAGCAGCTTGGGAACTTATTACGAGCAGTACTTC
NA	13	TRBV28	TRBJ1-1	CASSLTENTEAFF	TGTGCCAGCAGTCTGACAGAGAACACTGAAGCTTTCTTT
TRBD2	18	TRBV7-3	TRBJ2-7	CASSLTASGSHKVDEQYF	TGTGCCAGCAGCTTAACTGCTAGCGGGAGTCATAAGGTCGACGAGCAGTACTTC
NA	13	TRBV5-6	TRBJ2-5	CASSLNPGETQYF	TGTGCCAGCAGCTTGAATCCGGGGGAGACCCAGTACTTC
TRBD1	14	TRBV7-6	TRBJ2-7	CASSPGQMVYEQYF	TGTGCCAGCAGCCCGGGACAGATGGTCTACGAGCAGTACTTC
NA	13	TRBV7-8	TRBJ2-1	CASSLDLYNEQFF	TGTGCCAGCAGCTTGGACTTGTACAATGAGCAGTTCTTC
NA	13	TRBV5-1	TRBJ2-1	CASSLGLGDEQFF	TGCGCCAGCAGCTTGGGACTAGGCGATGAGCAGTTCTTC
NA	17	TRBV13	TRBJ1-5	CASSSQSRVGGNQPQHF	TGTGCCAGCAGCTCCCAGTCCCGGGTTGGGGGCAATCAGCCCCAGCATTTT
NA	14	TRBV27	TRBJ1-5	CASGGGNSNQPQHF	TGTGCCAGCGGGGGGGGGAATAGCAATCAGCCCCAGCATTTT
TRBD1	15	TRBV28	TRBJ2-5	CASAPGQGTQETQYF	TGTGCCAGCGCCCCGGGACAGGGGACACAAGAGACCCAGTACTTC
TRBD1	16	TRBV7-9	TRBJ2-2	CASSSATGGLAGELFF	TGTGCCAGCAGCTCCGCGACAGGGGGCTTGGCCGGGGAGCTGTTTTTT
NA	12	TRBV29-1	TRBJ2-1	CSVDGRHNEQFF	TGCAGCGTTGACGGCCGGCACAATGAGCAGTTCTTC
TRBD1	13	TRBV27	TRBJ2-2	CASSRQGPGELSF	TGTGCCAGCAGTCGACAGGGCCCCGGGGAGCTGTCTTTT
NA	14	TRBV7-9	TRBJ2-7	CASSPRDHSYEQYF	TGTGCCAGCAGCCCCAGGGATCACTCCTACGAGCAGTACTTC
NA	16	TRBV10-3	TRBJ1-3	CAISESGRGNGNTIYF	TGTGCCATCAGTGAGTCGGGACGGGGGAATGGAAACACCATATATTTT
TRBD1	16	TRBV4-2	TRBJ2-7	CASSRVRTGTTYEQYF	TGTGCCAGCAGCCGCGTCAGGACAGGGACGACCTACGAGCAGTACTTC
TRBD1	16	TRBV27	TRBJ1-2	CASSQGTGTPLRGYTF	TGTGCCAGCAGTCAAGGGACAGGGACCCCTTTACGTGGCTACACCTTC
TRBD1	16	TRBV7-6	TRBJ2-3	CASSSAGQGAGDTQYF	TGTGCCAGCAGCTCCGCCGGACAGGGGGCTGGAGATACGCAGTATTTT